One and the same sample provided the 24 T cell receptor beta chains below, sequenced in a study of cytomegalovirus exposure and HLA in healthy donors (TCRdb year 2017). The library was prepared using the immunoSEQ multiplex PCR assay. A mixture of 60 forward primers for TCR Vbeta segments and 13 reverse primers for TCR Jbeta segments was used in the multiplex PCR. Here the immuneACCESS table is served through TCRdb, limited to in-frame sequences with V and J called. Missing clones are a known gap in these copies; in checked studies unresolved V genes cover under half, and the rest lacks a known reason. The sample table holds roughly 97,000 clones, of which over 60% were seen once. About 5.4% of the sample belongs to the ten largest clones. What was sequenced was PBMCs. The receptors stem from a woman between 18 and 29 years old in good health and CMV-seropositive.

The chain recombines TRBV7-2 with TRBJ2-3; possibly TRBD2 for D (6 bases). Germline CDR1 reads SGHTA; CDR2 reads FQGNSA. With 3 bases removed from V and 6 bases from J, the gap between germline ends came to 13 bases. CDR3 length equals 14 residues. The CDR3 is CASSLAGRLDTQYF. The CDR3 DNA follows: TGTGCCAGCAGCTTGGCGGGGCGGCTGGATACGCAGTATTTT.

Ten or more counts support this clone. The chain couples TRBV27 to TRBJ2-3, with D perhaps matching TRBD1 (5 bases). The CDR3 consists of 15 residues. CDR1 and CDR2 (germline): MNHEY, SMNVEV (reference sequence). Trimming took 1 base from V and 2 from J, leaving 10 bases between them. The CDR3 DNA reads as TGTGCCAGCAGTTTATATAGGGGAATCACAGATACGCAGTATTTT. Translated, it gives CASSLYRGITDTQYF.

The chain links TRBV29-1 to TRBJ2-3; possible D gene TRBD2, 7 bases. Germline loops: CDR1 SQVTM, CDR2 ANQGSEA. CDR3 length: 15 amino acids. Trimming shortened V by 8 bases and J by 2 bases, and 20 bases separated the two germline ends. CDR3 coding DNA: TGCAGCCTAGGGGGGCTAGCGGACTACACAGATACGCAGTATTTT. Its protein is CSLGGLADYTDTQYF.

V usage is TRBV27 and J usage is TRBJ1-1; TRBD1 agrees at 7 bases. V lost 4 bases to trimming and J lost 1 base; unmatched junction nucleotides: 3. This CDR3 region has 14 residues. The V gene's germline CDR1 is MNHEY and CDR2 SMNVEV (reference sequence). CDR3 loop: CASSSWTGNTEAFF. The DNA for the CDR3 is TGTGCCAGCAGTTCTTGGACAGGGAACACTGAAGCTTTCTTT.

The CDR3 loop reads CAWTEGGPSYEQYF. In DNA form, the CDR3 reads TGTGCCTGGACCGAGGGGGGGCCTTCCTACGAGCAGTACTTC. This rearrangement joins TRBV30 to TRBJ2-7; D is possibly TRBD2 (7 bases). From germline, CDR1 is GTSNPN and CDR2 SVGIG (reference sequence). This CDR3 has 14 amino acids. Trimming removed 4 bases at V and 1 base at J, with 14 bases between.

This chain connects TRBV5-1 to TRBJ2-1; 8 positions agree with TRBD2. Per the germline V gene, CDR1 is SGHRS and CDR2 is YFSETQ. Trimming removed 4 bases from V and 8 bases from J; junction bases left unmatched: 8. The CDR3 loop spans 14 amino acids. The CDR3, as DNA: TGCGCCAGCAGCGCCGGGACCGGGGGGGATGAGCAGTTCTTC. This sequence encodes CASSAGTGGDEQFF.

This rearrangement joins TRBV11-2 to TRBJ2-7; 10 nucleotides align to TRBD2. CDR1 SGHAT and CDR2 FQNNGV come from the germline V gene. This CDR3 is 15 amino acids long. V gave up 6 bases and J gave up 5 bases; unmatched junction bases: 10. CDR3: CASRPAGLAGDEQYF. In nucleotides, the CDR3 is TGTGCCAGCAGACCCGCGGGGCTAGCGGGAGACGAGCAGTACTTC.

This chain joins TRBV11-2 and TRBJ2-2, with D hard to call. Trimming took 0 bases from V and 3 from J, leaving 11 bases between them. Looked up from germline, CDR1 is SGHAT and CDR2 is FQNNGV. The CDR3 sequence is 16 residues long. The CDR3 here is CASSLDPLQYTGELFF. The CDR3 bases are TGTGCCAGCAGCTTAGATCCCCTCCAGTACACCGGGGAGCTGTTTTTT. Using reference TRBV11-2 and TRBJ2-2 for the parts outside the CDR3, the full variable domain is EAGVAQSPRYKIIEKRQSVAFWCNPISGHATLYWYQQILGQGPKLLIQFQNNGVVDDSQLPKDRFSAERLKGVDSTLKIQPAKLEDSAVYLCASSLDPLQYTGELFFGEGSRLTVL.

J is TRBJ2-3 and V is TRBV7-3; D gene ambiguous. CDR1 and CDR2 (germline): SGHTA, FQGTGA. V lost 1 base and J 6 bases, leaving 14 bases between the germline ends. The CDR3 contains 15 residues. The CDR3 DNA sequence: TGTGCCAGCAGCTTAAACCCCCAGTTATTGGATACGCAGTATTTT. Residues: CASSLNPQLLDTQYF.

The rearrangement uses TRBV27 and TRBJ1-2; 10 bases match TRBD1. Germline V gene data show CDR1 as MNHEY and CDR2 as SMNVEV (reference sequence). This CDR3 has 16 amino acids. V gave up 5 bases and J gave up 7 bases; unmatched junction bases: 13. This chain's CDR3 is CASSLSPGQGLRGYTF. The CDR3 DNA follows: TGTGCCAGCAGTCTCTCACCGGGACAGGGGCTGCGTGGCTACACCTTC.

The chain links TRBV7-9 to TRBJ2-7; D call uncertain. The CDR3 consists of 15 residues. Looked up from germline, CDR1 is SEHNR and CDR2 is FQNEAQ (reference sequence). V lost 1 base and J lost 1, with 11 bases in between. In DNA, the CDR3 is TGTGCCAGCAGCTTAGGTTTCACACCTTCCTACGAGCAGTACTTC. Translated, it gives CASSLGFTPSYEQYF.

This clone has just a few counts. This sequence is one base from a far larger clone and is likely a read error. This sequence joins TRBV15 and TRBJ2-1, with D perhaps TRBD1 (5 bases). Germline values: CDR1 LNHNV, CDR2 YYDKDF (reference sequence). The CDR3 is made up of 12 amino acids. The CDR3 sequence: CATGRAVNEQFF. CDR3 sequence (DNA): TGTGCCACCGGCAGGGCCGTCAATGAGCAGTTCTTC.

This clone showed up just once. The CDR3 loop reads CASKTYATQYF. The CDR3 nucleotides read TGTGCCAGCAAAACATATGCTACCCAGTACTTC. The V call is TRBV28, the J call TRBJ2-5; D is unresolved. CDR3 length: 11 residues. Trimming removed 7 bases from V and 8 bases from J, with 11 bases in between. Germline CDR1 MDHEN, CDR2 SYDVKM.

The chain carries TRBV19 and TRBJ1-1; unclear D gene. V dropped 1 base and J dropped 1 base, with 13 bases sitting between them. Germline CDR1 is LNHDA and CDR2 is SQIVND (reference sequence). This CDR3 region has 16 residues. In nucleotides, the CDR3 is TGTGCCAGTAGTATAGTCGGTCCCCGCGCGAACACTGAAGCTTTCTTT. Its protein is CASSIVGPRANTEAFF.

The chain has TRBV5-6 and TRBJ2-2, with 7 bases lining up with TRBD2. CDR3 length: 16 residues. With 3 bases clipped from V and 4 bases from J, the junction kept 9 bases outside the gene matches. CDR1 and CDR2 from the germline V gene are SGHDT and YYEEEE. The CDR3 DNA reads as TGTGCCAGCAGCTGGACCGGGACTACCATCACCGGGGAGCTGTTTTTT. Encoded protein: CASSWTGTTITGELFF. Based on the CDR3 plus reference TRBV5-6 and TRBJ2-2, the full variable domain is DAGVTQSPTHLIKTRGQQVTLRCSPKSGHDTVSWYQQALGQGPQFIFQYYEEEERQRGNFPDRFSGHQFPNYSSELNVNALLLGDSALYLCASSWTGTTITGELFFGEGSRLTVL.

The V and J genes are TRBV6-1 and TRBJ1-4; 8 nucleotides line up with TRBD1. Germline CDR1 and CDR2: MNHNS and SASEGT. The length of the CDR3 is 13 residues. Trimming took 11 bases from V and 8 from J; bases not matched to a gene: 10. The CDR3, as DNA: TGTGCCTCCCGGGGTCCAGGGGGCGAAAAACTGTTTTTT. Its translation is CASRGPGGEKLFF.

The chain couples TRBV25-1 to TRBJ2-3, with 13 bases aligning to TRBD2. The CDR3 sequence is 18 residues long. CDR1 is MGHDK, CDR2 SYGVNS, per germline. V lost 0 bases to trimming and J lost 0 bases; unmatched junction nucleotides: 3. Here the CDR3 reads CASSEYKGLAGSTDTQYF. CDR3 DNA: TGTGCCAGCAGTGAATATAAGGGACTAGCGGGGAGCACAGATACGCAGTATTTT.

The J gene is TRBJ2-3, the V gene TRBV6-1; 7 nucleotides agree with TRBD1. Trimming removed 5 bases from V and 4 bases from J; junction bases left unmatched: 3. Germline-derived CDR1 and CDR2 are MNHNS and SASEGT. The CDR3 loop spans 13 amino acids. The DNA of the CDR3 is TGTGCCAGCAGTCAGGGGGTTGCAGATACGCAGTATTTT. Amino acid sequence: CASSQGVADTQYF.

The count of this clone is one. J is TRBJ2-1 and V is TRBV2, with D possibly matching TRBD2 (6 bases). Germline V gives CDR1 SNHLY, CDR2 FYNNEI. Trimming shortened V by 5 bases and J by 5 bases, and 13 bases separated the two germline ends. The CDR3 has 14 amino acids. CDR3 amino acids: CASSTGLRHNEQFF. CDR3 bases: TGTGCCAGCAGTACGGGACTTCGGCACAATGAGCAGTTCTTC.

This sequence joins TRBV7-9 and TRBJ2-3, with TRBD2 as a possible D gene (6 bases). CDR1 and CDR2 (germline): SEHNR, FQNEAQ (reference sequence). Trimming left V 1 base short and J 4 bases short, with 12 bases between. The CDR3 runs to 15 residues. For the CDR3, the DNA is TGTGCCAGCAGCTTAGTCCGGGGGTCTGCAGATACGCAGTATTTT. It encodes CASSLVRGSADTQYF.

The chain carries TRBV21-1 and TRBJ2-5; TRBD2 is taken as the D call from the table, unchecked against the DNA. TRBV21-1 is assigned pseudogene status. The CDR3 extends over 13 amino acids. In DNA, the CDR3 is TGTGCCAGCAGCATCCTGAGGCAAGAGACCCAGTACTTC. Its protein is CASSILRQETQYF.

V usage is TRBV4-2 and J usage is TRBJ2-7; D uncertain. Trimming left V 0 bases short and J 0 bases short, with 12 bases between. The CDR3 is made up of 16 amino acids. Per the germline V gene, CDR1 is LGHNA and CDR2 is YNFKEQ. CDR3: CASSQDQAPSSYEQYF. The CDR3 nucleotides read TGTGCCAGCAGCCAAGATCAAGCACCGAGCTCCTACGAGCAGTACTTC.

V and J are TRBV30 and TRBJ2-1; no reliable D call. Germline CDR1 GTSNPN, CDR2 SVGIG (reference sequence). This CDR3 region has 14 residues. With 1 base removed from V and 8 bases from J, the gap between germline ends came to 15 bases. CDR3 protein: CAWSGSSGPDEQFF. CDR3 bases: TGTGCCTGGAGTGGGTCGAGTGGTCCTGATGAGCAGTTCTTC. Variable domain in full (rest from reference TRBV30 and TRBJ2-1): SQTIHQWPATLVQPVGSPLSLECTVEGTSNPNLYWYRQAAGRGLQLLFYSVGIGQISSEVPQNLSASRPQDRQFILSSKKLLLSDSGFYLCAWSGSSGPDEQFFGPGTRLTVL.

V usage is TRBV28 and J usage is TRBJ1-3, with D possibly TRBD1 on 6 matching bases. Germline lookup yields CDR1 MDHEN and CDR2 SYDVKM. The ends were cut back, 6 bases at V and 0 bases at J, with 12 bases in the middle. The CDR3 contains 15 residues. The CDR3 region is CASSLQGPSGNTIYF. The CDR3 nucleotides are TGTGCCAGCAGCCTACAGGGTCCCTCTGGAAACACCATATATTTT.